These 25 T cell receptor beta chains were all obtained from the same sample, sequenced in a study of patients and donors after allogeneic stem cell transplantation. TCRdb independently ran MiXCR on the RT-PCR reads; one entry per CDR3 protein. The table shows 110,000 or so distinct CDR3 sequences, with around 33% occurring only once. The source material was blood, either unsorted or a sorted T cell fraction (not recorded which). The receptors stem from a human donor who was either an allogeneic HSCT recipient or a stem cell or donor lymphocyte infusion donor (not recorded which). It is not recorded whose cells these are; they may come from a transplant donor.

This clonotype has a handful of counts. The genes are TRBV6-2 or TRBV6-3 and TRBJ1-5; 9 nucleotides agree with TRBD1. CDR3 length: 15 residues. Trimming at V came to 0 bases and at J to 7 bases, leaving 4 bases not matched to a gene. In germline, CDR1 is MNHEY, CDR2 SVGEGT. CDR3: CASSYSGQGGQPQHF. DNA for the CDR3: TGTGCCAGCAGTTACTCGGGACAGGGCGGGCAGCCCCAGCATTTT.

This clonotype appeared a few times. The genes are TRBV4-3 and TRBJ2-2, with 7 nucleotides matching TRBD1. Germline V gene sequence: CDR1 LGHNA, CDR2 YSLEER. CDR3 length: 15 amino acids. After removal of 6 bases from V and 6 bases from J, the junction contained 10 bases not matched to a gene. Here the CDR3 DNA reads TGCGCCAGCAGTGGTTCAGGGGGAGTGTCCGGGGAGCTGTTTTTT. This encodes CASSGSGGVSGELFF.

V is TRBV6-6 and J is TRBJ2-1, with 8 bases that match TRBD2. In germline, CDR1 is MNHNY, CDR2 SVGAGI (reference sequence). There are 12 residues in the CDR3. V trimming: 8 bases; J trimming: 10 bases; junction bases outside the gene matches: 7. The CDR3 sequence is CASGQRELEQFF. CDR3 bases: TGTGCCAGCGGCCAGCGGGAGCTAGAGCAGTTCTTC.

This clonotype turned up a few times. V gene TRBV19 combines with J gene TRBJ1-5; D is unclear. Germline values: CDR1 LNHDA, CDR2 SQIVND (reference sequence). V lost 6 bases to trimming and J lost 3 bases, with 12 bases between them. CDR3 length: 14 amino acids. The CDR3 loop is CASSPRVLNQPQHF. The CDR3 DNA is TGTGCCAGTAGCCCAAGGGTCCTCAATCAGCCCCAGCATTTT.

This chain links TRBV5-1 with TRBJ2-7; TRBD2 matches at 10 bases. The V and J ends lost 4 bases and 6 bases, in that order; junction bases with no gene match: 13. This CDR3 spans 16 amino acids. Germline CDR1 and CDR2: SGHRS and YFSETQ. CDR3 sequence (DNA): TGCGCCAGCAGCGAACCCCGACTAGCGGGCATAAGCGAGCAGTACTTC. Protein sequence: CASSEPRLAGISEQYF.

The rearrangement links TRBV7-8 to TRBJ1-2; a possible D gene is TRBD1 (6 bases). The germline V gene has CDR1 SGHVS and CDR2 FQNEAQ. The CDR3 loop spans 15 amino acids. V lost 5 bases and J 1 base, leaving 14 bases between the germline ends. CDR3 in amino acids: CASSLGTPFNYGYTF. The CDR3 region has the DNA TGTGCCAGCAGCCTCGGGACACCCTTTAACTATGGCTACACCTTC.

The chain uses TRBV7-9 and TRBJ2-4, with D unclear. The CDR3 is made up of 15 amino acids. The germline V gene has CDR1 SEHNR and CDR2 FQNEAQ (reference sequence). V dropped 5 bases and J dropped 0 bases, with 11 bases sitting between them. The CDR3 region has the DNA TGTGCCAGCAGCGGCACAGCTCTAGCCAAAAACATTCAGTACTTC. Encoded protein: CASSGTALAKNIQYF.

The chain combines TRBV13 with TRBJ2-6; no firm D call. From germline, CDR1 is PRHDT and CDR2 FYEKMQ (reference sequence). The V and J ends lost 5 bases and 0 bases respectively, with 2 bases between them. The CDR3 sequence is 13 residues long. This CDR3 reads CASSRSGANVLTF. Here the CDR3 DNA reads TGTGCCAGCAGCCGCTCTGGGGCCAACGTCCTGACTTTC.

The V call is TRBV11-2, the J call TRBJ1-6; no reliable D call. The germline V gene encodes CDR1 SGHAT and CDR2 FQNNGV. V shed 4 bases and J shed 5 bases, with 9 bases lying between them. The CDR3 extends over 14 amino acids. The CDR3 spells CASSSQPDNSPLHF. In nucleotides, the CDR3 is TGTGCCAGCAGCTCACAGCCCGATAATTCACCCCTCCACTTT.

CDR3 nucleotide sequence: TGTGCCAGCAGTTTTCTATTTCTTGGGACAGATACGCAGTATTTT. It yields the protein CASSFLFLGTDTQYF. The chain has TRBV28 and TRBJ2-3; no reliable D call. Germline CDR1 is MDHEN and CDR2 is SYDVKM. CDR3 length: 15 residues. The V end was cut by 3 bases, the J end by 3 bases, with 13 bases between.

This chain uses TRBV20-1 with TRBJ1-1, with D maybe TRBD1 (6 bases). Germline CDR1 DFQATT, CDR2 SNEGSKA (reference sequence). There are 13 residues in the CDR3. Trimming shortened V by 6 bases and J by 2 bases, and 13 bases separated the two germline ends. CDR3 in DNA: TGCAGTGCAGCCGGACAGATTAACACTGAAGCTTTCTTT. Its protein product is CSAAGQINTEAFF.

This chain joins TRBV7-6 and TRBJ2-1, with D possibly being TRBD1 (5 bases). Between the trimmed V and J ends, which lost 3 bases and 8 bases, there was a span of 11 bases. The germline V gene has CDR1 SGHVS and CDR2 FNYEAQ. This CDR3 is 13 amino acids long. The CDR3 is CASSFAGPHEQFF. The CDR3 region has the DNA TGTGCCAGCAGCTTCGCAGGGCCCCATGAGCAGTTCTTC. Variable domain in full (rest from reference TRBV7-6 and TRBJ2-1): GAGVSQSPRYKVTKRGQDVALRCDPISGHVSLYWYRQALGQGPEFLTYFNYEAQQDKSGLPNDRFSAERPEGSISTLTIQRTEQRDSAMYRCASSFAGPHEQFFGPGTRLTVL.

Only a few counts were recorded for this clonotype. The chain carries TRBV10-3 and TRBJ2-1; D is uncertain. This CDR3 contains 14 residues. Germline V gene lookup returns CDR1 ENHRY and CDR2 SYGVKD. Trimming took off 6 bases at V and 2 bases at J, with 11 bases between the two ends. CDR3 bases: TGTGCCATCAGGGGGTGGAACACCTACAATGAGCAGTTCTTC. It codes for CAIRGWNTYNEQFF.

This clonotype has a single count. V gene TRBV15 combines with J gene TRBJ1-2, with 9 bases lining up with TRBD1. The CDR3 has 18 amino acids. Losses at the gene ends were 2 bases for V and 0 bases for J; bases not matched to a gene: 10. Germline CDR1 and CDR2: LNHNV and YYDKDF (reference sequence). The CDR3 DNA sequence: TGTGCCACCAGCAGATTCCCGGGACAGGGACTGTCTAACTATGGCTACACCTTC. Residues: CATSRFPGQGLSNYGYTF. Filled out from reference TRBV15 and TRBJ1-2, the complete variable domain reads DAMVIQNPRYQVTQFGKPVTLSCSQTLNHNVMYWYQQKSSQAPKLLFHYYDKDFNNEADTPDNFQSRRPNTSFCFLDIRSPGLGDTAMYLCATSRFPGQGLSNYGYTFGSGTRLTVV.

This clonotype was seen more than once but under ten times. The rearrangement uses TRBV6-5 and TRBJ1-5; possible D gene TRBD1, 5 bases. CDR3 size: 14 residues. The V gene's germline CDR1 is MNHEY and CDR2 SVGAGI. Trimming pared 6 bases from V and 4 bases from J, leaving 13 bases between. CDR3 sequence (DNA): TGTGCCAGCAGCTCAACTAAGGGGAATCAGCCCCAGCATTTT. Amino acid sequence: CASSSTKGNQPQHF.

The V and J genes are TRBV4-1 and TRBJ2-1; 13 bases agree with TRBD2. With 4 bases clipped from V and 1 base from J, the junction kept 10 bases outside the gene matches. The CDR3 has 19 residues. Germline lookup yields CDR1 MGHRA and CDR2 YSYEKL. DNA for the CDR3: TGCGCCAGCAGCCCGGGACTAGCGGGATCCATGAGGTCCTACAATGAGCAGTTCTTC. This gives the protein CASSPGLAGSMRSYNEQFF.

This chain joins TRBV4-3 and TRBJ1-1; TRBD1 is a possible D gene (5 bases). The CDR3 extends over 15 amino acids. Looked up from germline, CDR1 is LGHNA and CDR2 is YSLEER. Trimming removed 0 bases at V and 4 bases at J, with 12 bases between. CDR3 protein: CASSQEAGTGTEAFF. In DNA form, the CDR3 reads TGCGCCAGCAGCCAAGAAGCGGGGACGGGCACTGAAGCTTTCTTT.

The chain carries TRBV28 and TRBJ1-6; D may be TRBD1 (5 bases). The CDR3 has 14 amino acids. V lost 6 bases, J lost 8 bases, and 14 bases lay in between. The germline CDR1 and CDR2 sequences are MDHEN and SYDVKM. The CDR3 DNA follows: TGTGCCAGCAGCCTCCGGACATTTCATTCACCCCTCCACTTT. Amino acids: CASSLRTFHSPLHF. Using reference TRBV28 and TRBJ1-6 for the parts outside the CDR3, the full variable domain is DVKVTQSSRYLVKRTGEKVFLECVQDMDHENMFWYRQDPGLGLRLIYFSYDVKMKEKGDIPEGYSVSREKKERFSLILESASTNQTSMYLCASSLRTFHSPLHFGNGTRLTVT.

The genes are TRBV5-1 and TRBJ2-1, with D perhaps assigned TRBD1 or TRBD2 (5 bases each). With 0 bases removed from V and 9 bases from J, the gap between germline ends came to 10 bases. The CDR3 extends over 13 amino acids. In germline, CDR1 is SGHRS, CDR2 YFSETQ. CDR3 sequence (DNA): TGCGCCAGCAGCTTGGGAGGGGCTGGTGAGCAGTTCTTC. Its translation is CASSLGGAGEQFF.

The chain uses TRBV28 and TRBJ1-2, with D perhaps matching TRBD1 (5 bases). V shed 5 bases and J shed 8 bases, with 18 bases lying between them. CDR3 length equals 14 residues. The germline CDR1 and CDR2 sequences are MDHEN and SYDVKM. The CDR3: CASSVDGGGWGYTF. CDR3 coding DNA: TGTGCCAGCAGTGTGGACGGGGGTGGTTGGGGCTACACCTTC.

This chain joins TRBV12-3 or TRBV12-4 and TRBJ1-1, with a possible D match to TRBD1 (5 bases). V was pared by 7 bases and J by 5 bases, with 11 bases between. CDR3 size: 12 residues. CDR3 nucleotides: TGTGCCAGCACCCCCACAGGAACTGAAGCTTTCTTT. It specifies CASTPTGTEAFF.

This clonotype has ten or more counts. The genes are TRBV7-3 and TRBJ1-1; TRBD1 might be the D (6 bases). CDR3 size: 13 residues. With 2 bases removed from V and 4 bases from J, the gap between germline ends came to 8 bases. Germline V CDR1 and CDR2: SGHTA, FQGTGA. CDR3 sequence reads: CASSLGQFTEAFF. CDR3 coding DNA: TGTGCCAGCAGCTTAGGACAGTTCACTGAAGCTTTCTTT.

This chain uses TRBV28 with TRBJ2-7; TRBD1 matches at 9 bases. The ends lost 6 bases at V and 4 bases at J; junction bases unmatched: 4. The CDR3 has 13 residues. Germline values: CDR1 MDHEN, CDR2 SYDVKM. The CDR3 reads CASSRTGVYEQYF. CDR3 sequence (DNA): TGTGCCAGCAGCCGGACAGGGGTGTACGAGCAGTACTTC.

This clonotype was counted only a few times. This chain links TRBV21-1 with TRBJ1-6. TRBV21-1 is a pseudogene segment. CDR3 size: 12 residues. The CDR3 sequence is CASSNTISPLHF. In DNA, the CDR3 is TGTGCCAGCAGCAACACTATTTCACCCCTCCACTTT.

In this sample, this clonotype turned up a few times. This chain joins TRBV12-3 or TRBV12-4 and TRBJ2-7; TRBD1 matches 7 bases. V lost 6 bases, J lost 3 bases, and 5 bases stayed unmatched. This CDR3 is built from 13 residues. The DNA of the CDR3 is TGTGCCAGCAGCCGGGACAGAGGCTACGAGCAGTACTTC. It encodes CASSRDRGYEQYF.